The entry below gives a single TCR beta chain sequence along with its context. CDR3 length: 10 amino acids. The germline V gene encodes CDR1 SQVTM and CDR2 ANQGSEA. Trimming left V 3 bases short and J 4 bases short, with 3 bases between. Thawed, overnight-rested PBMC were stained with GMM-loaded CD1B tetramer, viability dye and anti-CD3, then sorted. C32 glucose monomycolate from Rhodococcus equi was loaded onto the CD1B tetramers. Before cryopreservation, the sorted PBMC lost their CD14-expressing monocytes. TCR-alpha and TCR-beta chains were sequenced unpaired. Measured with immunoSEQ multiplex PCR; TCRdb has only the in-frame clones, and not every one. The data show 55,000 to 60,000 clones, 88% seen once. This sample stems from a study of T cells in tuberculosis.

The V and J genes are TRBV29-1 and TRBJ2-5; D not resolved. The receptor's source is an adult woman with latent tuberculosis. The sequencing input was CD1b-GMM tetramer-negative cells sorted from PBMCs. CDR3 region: CSVERETQYF. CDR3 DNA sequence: TGCAGCGTTGAGAGAGAGACCCAGTACTTC. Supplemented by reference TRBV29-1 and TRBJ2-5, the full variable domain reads SAVISQKPSRDICQRGTSLTIQCQVDSQVTMMFWYRQQPGQSLTLIATANQGSEATYESGFVIDKFPISRPNLTFSTLTVSNMSPEDSSIYLCSVERETQYFGPGTRLLVL.